The present T cell receptor beta chain was sequenced within a study of cytomegalovirus exposure and HLA in healthy donors. Findings and limits, study-wide: The study put some 150 TCR beta chains on its list as cytomegalovirus-associated.

TCRdb's copy holds only in-frame clones and misses some; the assay was immunoSEQ multiplex PCR. Of roughly 180,000 clones listed, roughly 84% are singletons. Looked up from germline, CDR1 is MNHEY and CDR2 is SVGAGI. V gave up 1 base and J gave up 7 bases; unmatched junction bases: 6. The CDR3 extends over 15 amino acids. A note on this clone: Its antigen remains unknown.

The V and J genes are TRBV6-5 and TRBJ2-2; TRBD1 matches at 7 bases. This receptor was identified in a man aged 18 to 30 in good health and CMV-seropositive. The sample consisted of PBMCs. In DNA form, the CDR3 reads TGTGCCAGCAGTTACTACAGGGGCGCGGGCGGGGAGCTGTTTTTT. It yields the protein CASSYYRGAGGELFF.